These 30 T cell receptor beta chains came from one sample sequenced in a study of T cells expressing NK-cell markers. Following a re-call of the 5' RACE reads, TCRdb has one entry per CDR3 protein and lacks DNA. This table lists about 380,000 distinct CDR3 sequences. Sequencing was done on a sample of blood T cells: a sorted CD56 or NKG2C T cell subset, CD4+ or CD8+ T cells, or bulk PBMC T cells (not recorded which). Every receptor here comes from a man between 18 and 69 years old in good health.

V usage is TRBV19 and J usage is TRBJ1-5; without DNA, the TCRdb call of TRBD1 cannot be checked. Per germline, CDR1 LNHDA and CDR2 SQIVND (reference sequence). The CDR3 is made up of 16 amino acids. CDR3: CASSNRNRGFWQPQHF.

The CDR3 region is CASSVVPSGNEQFF. V is TRBV9 and J is TRBJ2-1; TCRdb names TRBD2, which stays unverified in the absence of DNA. CDR3 length equals 14 residues. Per germline, CDR1 SGDLS and CDR2 YYNGEE.

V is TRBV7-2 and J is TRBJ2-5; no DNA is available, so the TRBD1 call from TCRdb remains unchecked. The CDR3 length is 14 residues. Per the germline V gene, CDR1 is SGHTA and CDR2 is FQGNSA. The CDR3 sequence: CASSLEGQAKTQYF.

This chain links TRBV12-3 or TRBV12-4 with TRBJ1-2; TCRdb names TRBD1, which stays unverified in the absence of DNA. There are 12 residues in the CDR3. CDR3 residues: CASARSNYGYTF.

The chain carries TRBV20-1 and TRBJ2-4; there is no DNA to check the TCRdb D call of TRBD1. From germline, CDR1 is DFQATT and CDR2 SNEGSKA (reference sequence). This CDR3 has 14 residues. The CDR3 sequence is CSASPGTGGNIQYF.

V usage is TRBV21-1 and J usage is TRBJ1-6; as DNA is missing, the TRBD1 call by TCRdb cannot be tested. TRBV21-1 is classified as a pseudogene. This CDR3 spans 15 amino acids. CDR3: CASRDRGPRNSPLHF.

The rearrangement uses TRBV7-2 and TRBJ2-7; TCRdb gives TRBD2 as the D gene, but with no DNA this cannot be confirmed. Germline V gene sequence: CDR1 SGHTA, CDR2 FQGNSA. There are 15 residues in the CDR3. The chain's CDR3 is CASSPWTRRTYEQYF. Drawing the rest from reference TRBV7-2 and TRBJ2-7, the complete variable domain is GAGVSQSPSNKVTEKGKDVELRCDPISGHTALYWYRQSLGQGLEFLIYFQGNSAPDKSGLPSDRFSAERTGGSVSTLTIQRTQQEDSAVYLCASSPWTRRTYEQYFGPGTRLTVT.

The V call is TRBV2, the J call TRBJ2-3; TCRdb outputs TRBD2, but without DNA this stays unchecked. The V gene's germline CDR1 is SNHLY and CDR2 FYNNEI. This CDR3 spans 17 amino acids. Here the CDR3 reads CASSGFGGGQSTDTQYF. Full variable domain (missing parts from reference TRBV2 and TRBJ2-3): EPEVTQTPSHQVTQMGQEVILRCVPISNHLYFYWYRQILGQKVEFLVSFYNNEISEKSEIFDDQFSVERPDGSNFTLKIRSTKLEDSAMYFCASSGFGGGQSTDTQYFGPGTRLTVL.

CDR3 protein: CASSGRTGLNTEAFF. The V and J genes are TRBV5-6 and TRBJ1-1; TCRdb's D call of TRBD1 is untestable without DNA. Germline CDR1 and CDR2: SGHDT and YYEEEE. The length of the CDR3 is 15 residues.

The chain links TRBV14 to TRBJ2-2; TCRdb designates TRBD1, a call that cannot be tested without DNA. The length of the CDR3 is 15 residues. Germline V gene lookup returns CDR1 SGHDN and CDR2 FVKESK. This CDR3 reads CASSQVRGGTGELFF. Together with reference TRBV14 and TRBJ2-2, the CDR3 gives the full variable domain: EAGVTQFPSHSVIEKGQTVTLRCDPISGHDNLYWYRRVMGKEIKFLLHFVKESKQDESGMPNNRFLAERTGGTYSTLKVQPAELEDSGVYFCASSQVRGGTGELFFGEGSRLTVL.

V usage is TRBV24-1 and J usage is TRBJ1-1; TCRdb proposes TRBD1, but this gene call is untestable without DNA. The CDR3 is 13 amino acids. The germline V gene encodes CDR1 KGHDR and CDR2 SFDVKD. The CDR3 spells CATRRGTNTEAFF.

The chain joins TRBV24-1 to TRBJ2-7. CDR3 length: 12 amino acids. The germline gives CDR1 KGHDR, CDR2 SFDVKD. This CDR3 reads CATSDLGVEQYF.

The CDR3 region is CSARKAGANTGELFF. The rearrangement links TRBV20-1 to TRBJ2-2. The CDR3 runs 15 residues. CDR1 and CDR2 (germline): DFQATT, SNEGSKA (reference sequence).

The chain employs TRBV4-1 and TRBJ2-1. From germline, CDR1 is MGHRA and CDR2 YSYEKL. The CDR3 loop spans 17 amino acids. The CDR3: CASSQELTLQYYNEQFF.

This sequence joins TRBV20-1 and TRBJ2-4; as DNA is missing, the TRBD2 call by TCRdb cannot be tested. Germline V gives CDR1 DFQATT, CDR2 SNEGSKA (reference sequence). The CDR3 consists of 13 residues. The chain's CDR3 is CSASGTSLNIQYF.

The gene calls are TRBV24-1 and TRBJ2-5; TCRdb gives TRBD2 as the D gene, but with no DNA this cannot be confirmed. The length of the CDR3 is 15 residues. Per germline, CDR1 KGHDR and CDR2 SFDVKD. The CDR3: CATSNTNSPGETQYF.

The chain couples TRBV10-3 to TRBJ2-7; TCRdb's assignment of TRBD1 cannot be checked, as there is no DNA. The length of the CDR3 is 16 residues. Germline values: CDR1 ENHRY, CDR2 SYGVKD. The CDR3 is CAISEGMGGPSYEQYF.

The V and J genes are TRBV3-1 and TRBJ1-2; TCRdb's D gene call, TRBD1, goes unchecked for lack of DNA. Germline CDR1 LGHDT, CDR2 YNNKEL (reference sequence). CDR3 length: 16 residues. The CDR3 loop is CASSQDTILTDYGYTF.

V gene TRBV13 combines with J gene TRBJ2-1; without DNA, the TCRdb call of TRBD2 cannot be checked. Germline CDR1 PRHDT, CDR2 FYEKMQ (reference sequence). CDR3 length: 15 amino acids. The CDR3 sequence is CASSSVLAGVYEQFF. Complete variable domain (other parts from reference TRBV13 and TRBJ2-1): AAGVIQSPRHLIKEKRETATLKCYPIPRHDTVYWYQQGPGQDPQFLISFYEKMQSDKGSIPDRFSAQQFSDYHSELNMSSLELGDSALYFCASSSVLAGVYEQFFGPGTRLTVL.

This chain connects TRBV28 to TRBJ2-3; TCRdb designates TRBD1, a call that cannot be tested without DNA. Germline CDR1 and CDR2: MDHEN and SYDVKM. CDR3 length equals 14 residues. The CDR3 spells CASTPGQGSYTQYF.

The CDR3 spells CAWMWGADTYTGELFF. The chain joins TRBV30 to TRBJ2-2; there is no DNA to check the TCRdb D call of TRBD1. Germline-derived CDR1 and CDR2 are GTSNPN and SVGIG (reference sequence). This CDR3 region has 16 residues.

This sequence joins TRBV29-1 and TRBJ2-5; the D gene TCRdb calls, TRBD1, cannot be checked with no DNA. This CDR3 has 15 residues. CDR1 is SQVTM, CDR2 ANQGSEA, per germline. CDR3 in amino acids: CSVGGRDSNQETQYF.

The CDR3 is CSVPFDRVETQYF. The chain combines TRBV29-1 with TRBJ2-5; TCRdb's D gene call, TRBD1, goes unchecked for lack of DNA. This CDR3 is 13 amino acids long. Per the germline V gene, CDR1 is SQVTM and CDR2 is ANQGSEA.

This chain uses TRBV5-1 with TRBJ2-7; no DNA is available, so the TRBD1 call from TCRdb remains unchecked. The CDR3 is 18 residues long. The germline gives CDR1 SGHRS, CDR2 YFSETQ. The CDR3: CASSPYKGTGVLRYEQYF.

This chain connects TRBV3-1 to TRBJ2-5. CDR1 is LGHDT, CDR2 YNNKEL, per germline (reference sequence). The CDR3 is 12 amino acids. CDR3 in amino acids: CASRQVQETQYF.

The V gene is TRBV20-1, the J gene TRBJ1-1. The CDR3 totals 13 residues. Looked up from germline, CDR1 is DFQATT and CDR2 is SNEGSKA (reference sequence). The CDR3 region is CSARPPWDTEAFF.

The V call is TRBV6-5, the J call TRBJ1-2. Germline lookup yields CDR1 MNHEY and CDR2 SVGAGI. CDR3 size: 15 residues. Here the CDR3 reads CASSYGSVPNYGYTF.

CDR3: CAISESSRLSTDTQYF. The V call is TRBV10-3, the J call TRBJ2-3. CDR1 ENHRY and CDR2 SYGVKD come from the germline V gene. The CDR3 is made up of 16 amino acids.

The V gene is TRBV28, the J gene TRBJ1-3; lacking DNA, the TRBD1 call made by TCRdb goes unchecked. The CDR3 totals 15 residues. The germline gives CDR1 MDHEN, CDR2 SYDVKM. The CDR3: CASSRQGGSGNTIYF.

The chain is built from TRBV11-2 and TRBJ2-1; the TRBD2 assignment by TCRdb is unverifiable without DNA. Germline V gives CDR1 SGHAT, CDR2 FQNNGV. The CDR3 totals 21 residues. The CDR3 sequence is CASSLPSGLAGGLSSYNEQFF.